These 13 T cell receptor beta chains were all obtained from the same sample, sequenced in a study of blood T cell repertoires in COVID-19. The repertoire was sequenced with immunoSEQ multiplex PCR; TCRdb's copy has only in-frame clones and lacks some. The sample lists about 140,000 clones; roughly 87% were seen once. Sequencing was carried out using peripheral blood. Receptors were obtained from a human donor in a cohort sampled during active COVID-19.

The chain recombines TRBV9 with TRBJ1-6; D perhaps matches TRBD1 (5 bases). CDR1 and CDR2 from the germline V gene are SGDLS and YYNGEE. The germline V and J ends were trimmed by 4 bases and 7 bases, with 15 bases remaining between them. The CDR3 is 15 amino acids. The CDR3 DNA reads as TGTGCCAGCAGCCAGTCGGGGGTCGAGAATTCACCCCTCCACTTT. This encodes CASSQSGVENSPLHF.

The J gene is TRBJ2-1, the V gene TRBV28; possible D gene TRBD2, 6 bases. The CDR3 is 15 residues long. Deletions cut 1 base from V and 5 bases from J, with 12 bases between. CDR1 and CDR2 from the germline V gene are MDHEN and SYDVKM. CDR3 in DNA: TGTGCCAGCAGTTTATTGCGGGATCCAGACAATGAGCAGTTCTTC. Translation gives CASSLLRDPDNEQFF.

The CDR3 sequence is CASSPADSGYGYTF. Here the CDR3 DNA reads TGTGCCAGCAGCCCTGCGGACAGCGGCTATGGCTACACCTTC. The V and J genes are TRBV7-2 and TRBJ1-2; TRBD1 is a possible D gene (6 bases). The CDR3 is made up of 14 amino acids. Germline lookup yields CDR1 SGHTA and CDR2 FQGNSA. V shed 5 bases and J shed 4 bases, with 14 bases lying between them.

The V call is TRBV11-2, the J call TRBJ1-2; possible D gene TRBD1, 6 bases. V was pared by 4 bases and J by 3 bases, with 15 bases between. CDR3 length: 15 amino acids. Germline V gene data show CDR1 as SGHAT and CDR2 as FQNNGV. This chain's CDR3 is CASSSTGLGDYGYTF. In nucleotides, the CDR3 is TGTGCCAGCAGCTCCACAGGGTTGGGTGACTATGGCTACACCTTC. Looking up the rest from reference TRBV11-2 and TRBJ1-2 gives the full variable domain: EAGVAQSPRYKIIEKRQSVAFWCNPISGHATLYWYQQILGQGPKLLIQFQNNGVVDDSQLPKDRFSAERLKGVDSTLKIQPAKLEDSAVYLCASSSTGLGDYGYTFGSGTRLTVV.

V is TRBV30 and J is TRBJ1-1; 7 bases are shared with TRBD1. This CDR3 comprises 16 residues. The junction had 11 bases not matched to a gene; V was cut back by 3 bases and J by 1 base. Germline V gene data show CDR1 as GTSNPN and CDR2 as SVGIG (reference sequence). The CDR3 protein is CAWRRAGGMGNTEAFF. In DNA form, the CDR3 reads TGTGCCTGGAGGAGGGCAGGGGGTATGGGGAACACTGAAGCTTTCTTT.

V usage is TRBV6-6 and J usage is TRBJ1-4; D is undetermined. Germline values: CDR1 MNHNY, CDR2 SVGAGI (reference sequence). Trimming removed 8 bases from V and 8 bases from J, with 12 bases in between. CDR3 length: 12 amino acids. The CDR3 bases are TGTGCCAGCGCCCTATTGCGGGAAAAACTGTTTTTT. It is translated as CASALLREKLFF.

J is TRBJ2-1 and V is TRBV11-3, with 8 positions matching TRBD1. CDR1 and CDR2 (germline): SGHNT, YENEEA. The CDR3 totals 15 residues. Trimming removed 4 bases from V and 8 bases from J; junction bases left unmatched: 10. As DNA, the CDR3 is TGTGCCAGCAGCTATTCTGACAGGGGAAGGTATGAGCAGTTCTTC. This translates into CASSYSDRGRYEQFF.

The chain recombines TRBV30 with TRBJ1-2; D gene unclear. The germline gives CDR1 GTSNPN, CDR2 SVGIG (reference sequence). The V gene lost 6 bases and the J gene lost 13 bases, with 24 bases spanning the gap. The CDR3 is made up of 13 amino acids. CDR3 protein: CACWRPGSGVGTF. The CDR3 DNA reads TGTGCCTGCTGGAGACCTGGCTCCGGGGTAGGCACCTTC.

The J gene is TRBJ1-1, the V gene TRBV5-1; 8 bases are shared with TRBD1. J gave up 1 base and V 5 bases, and 1 base lay outside the gene matches. In germline, CDR1 is SGHRS, CDR2 YFSETQ. CDR3 length: 13 residues. This CDR3 reads CASRDRENTEAFF. Here the CDR3 DNA reads TGCGCCAGCAGGGACAGGGAGAACACTGAAGCTTTCTTT.

The gene calls are TRBV18 and TRBJ1-1, with 7 bases aligning to TRBD1. Trimming at V came to 1 base and at J to 9 bases, leaving 5 bases not matched to a gene. The CDR3 has 13 residues. CDR1 and CDR2 from the germline V gene are KGHSH and LQKENI. The CDR3 protein is CASSPRTGWKAFF. The CDR3 bases are TGTGCCAGCTCACCACGGACAGGTTGGAAAGCTTTCTTT.

V and J are TRBV3-1 (or the pseudogene TRBV3-2) and TRBJ1-4, with TRBD1 as a possible D gene (5 bases). Germline loops: CDR1 LGHDT, CDR2 YNNKEL (reference sequence). V lost 0 bases to trimming and J lost 6 bases, with 14 bases between them. This CDR3 comprises 16 residues. CDR3 sequence reads: CASSQDRGGAHEKLFF. CDR3 bases: TGTGCCAGCAGCCAAGATAGAGGCGGGGCCCATGAAAAACTGTTTTTT.

The rearrangement uses TRBV18 and TRBJ1-5; D gene ambiguous. CDR3 size: 15 residues. Germline loops: CDR1 KGHSH, CDR2 LQKENI. The DNA for the CDR3 is TGTGCAACCTCCAAAGAGGGCGGCGGCAATCAGCCCCAGCATTTT. Its translation is CATSKEGGGNQPQHF.

This clone was counted a few times. The chain is built from TRBV11-3 and TRBJ2-7; 13 bases align to TRBD2. This CDR3 is 16 amino acids long. In germline, CDR1 is SGHNT, CDR2 YENEEA. Germline trimming cut 4 bases from V and 5 bases from J; bases unmatched to any gene: 8. The CDR3 reads CASSSGLAGRGNEQYF. The CDR3 coding sequence is TGTGCCAGCAGCTCGGGACTAGCGGGAAGGGGTAACGAGCAGTACTTC. The entire variable domain, with the rest obtained from reference TRBV11-3 and TRBJ2-7, is as follows: EAGVVQSPRYKIIEKKQPVAFWCNPISGHNTLYWYLQNLGQGPELLIRYENEEAVDDSQLPKDRFSAERLKGVDSTLKIQPAELGDSAVYLCASSSGLAGRGNEQYFGPGTRLTVT.